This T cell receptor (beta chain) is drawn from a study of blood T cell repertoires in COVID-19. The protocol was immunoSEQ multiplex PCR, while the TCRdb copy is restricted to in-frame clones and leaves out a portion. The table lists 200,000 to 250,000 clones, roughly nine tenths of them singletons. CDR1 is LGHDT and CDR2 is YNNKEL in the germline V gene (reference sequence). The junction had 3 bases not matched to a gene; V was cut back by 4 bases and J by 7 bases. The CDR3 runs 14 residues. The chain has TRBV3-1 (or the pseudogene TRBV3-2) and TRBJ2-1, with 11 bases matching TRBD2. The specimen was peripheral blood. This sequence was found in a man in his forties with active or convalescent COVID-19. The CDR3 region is CASSLAGGRNEQFF. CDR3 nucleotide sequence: TGTGCCAGCAGCCTAGCGGGGGGGCGGAATGAGCAGTTCTTC.